This T cell receptor beta chain was sequenced for a study of cytomegalovirus exposure and HLA in healthy donors (dated by TCRdb to about 2017). Regarding the research as a whole: An earlier analysis of some 550 of the donors reported 250 to 350 Gb of sequence data and 117 million unique TCR beta sequences from approximately 180 million T cells. HLA typing included class I and class II loci at four-digit resolution. An earlier analysis of around 640 of the donors used high-throughput TCR beta sequencing to judge whether each TCR beta V gene segment behaved as functional or pseudogenic. Alongside the repertoire data, information on donor age, sex, ethnicity and CMV serostatus was compiled. In addition to the first cohort of roughly 670 subjects, a separate validation cohort of 130 or so different subjects was used. Roughly 5 DR-DQ haplotypes were treated as single units for association and clustering because of strong linkage in the cohort. Rather than drawing on any new phenotypic data, the later analysis identified candidate immune exposures from TCR beta sequences and the way those sequences occurred across donors. The study aimed to test whether signatures of past pathogen exposure could be identified by cataloging public T cell receptors. To predict cytomegalovirus infection status, the study combined high-throughput TCR immunosequencing, statistical association of individual TCRs with disease status, and machine learning. Every discovery cohort repertoire had been produced on one sequencing platform. The genetic ancestry cluster associated with self-reported Caucasian donors included about 81% of the approximately 400 genotyped donors. About 300 gigabases of sequencing data and tens of millions of unique TCR sequences were included in an early release covering about 600 HLA-typed donors. In a later genetic analysis, genome-wide SNP genotypes for about three fifths of the roughly 670 donors were used, and that subset was treated as a discovery cohort. The number of donors typed differed by locus, with about 629-630 for A, B, C, DRB1 and DQB1, more than 500 for DQA1, 600 to 610 for DPA1, and some 470 for DPB1. In a later analysis, previously published TCR beta repertoires from 600 to 850 donors were re-analyzed and high-resolution HLA genotyping was added so that TCR occurrence patterns could be studied. The T cell repertoires of several hundred subjects were profiled by immunosequencing and related to cytomegalovirus serostatus. Across around 400 genotyped donors of the cohort, an average of approximately 240,000 unique TCR beta nucleotide sequences per donor were sequenced, and 15% to 20% of those sequences were non-productive.

Worth noting for this clone: Which antigen it targets is not known. Qualities for individual bases were not recorded, and no much larger clone is one base off.

The library was obtained by the immunoSEQ multiplex PCR assay. A mixture of 60 forward primers for TCR Vbeta segments and 13 reverse primers for TCR Jbeta segments was used in the multiplex PCR. The CDR3 region of rearranged TCR beta genes was amplified from genomic DNA by a multiplex PCR assay. The amplified TCR beta libraries were sequenced on the Illumina HiSeq System as 87-base-pair reads. Processing in the source paper ran as follows. A later analysis counted tens of millions of unique TCR beta chains across the 650 to 700 repertoires, and some 11 million of these chains were shared by at least two donors. To remove PCR and sequencing errors, raw reads were error-corrected and collapsed into unique sequences using a nearest-neighbor algorithm that merged closely related sequences. V, D and J gene segments were assigned by aligning CDR3 sequences to IMGT reference sequences. For a sequence to be retained, a match of at least six nucleotides was required to both a V gene segment and a J gene segment. Rearrangements were called productive when the CDR3 lacked stop codons and stayed in frame with V and J; all others were non-productive. Following IMGT convention, CDR3 was defined as the stretch from the second conserved V-encoded cysteine to the conserved J-encoded phenylalanine. The earlier analysis of 550 to 650 of the donors excluded any sequence lacking an unambiguous match to a single V gene segment. An earlier analysis of under 750 of the donors called V segments functional above 56.7% productive rearrangements and segregating when the between-donor standard deviation exceeded 5%. A statistical classification framework was developed to diagnose cytomegalovirus status using the catalog of TCR beta chain sequences. A later analysis assigned V and J genes by comparing TCR nucleotide sequences with IMGT/GENE-DB human TR gene sequences. The TCRdist pipeline was used in a later analysis to assign CDR3 sequences and most-parsimonious VDJ recombination scenarios. A later analysis defined each TCR beta chain by its CDR3 amino acid sequence plus V-gene family, and excluded reads lacking a unique V-gene family. In a later analysis, fewer than 650 highly shared, low-generation-probability nucleotide sequences were removed to address suspected cross-contamination and a sequencing artifact. In a later analysis, a clonal expansion index for each public chain was calculated from normalized within-repertoire ranks of inferred template counts. In a later analysis, generation probabilities were computed using a VDJ recombination model fitted to out-of-frame rearrangements, and the results were checked against IGoR. In a later analysis, hypergeometric tests were used to score TCR-TCR, TCR-HLA and TCR-CMV co-occurrence, with a repertoire-size bias correction applied to TCR pairs. To estimate false discovery rates, a later analysis permuted the HLA or CMV assignments 20 times. In a later analysis, co-occurring TCRs were grouped with DBSCAN, and TCRdist sequence similarity was added when clustering was performed within HLA-allele-positive subsets. Repertoires with fewer than 30,000 or more than 120,000 public chains, plus five repertoires with anomalous nucleotide sharing, were excluded from co-occurrence clustering. TCRdb carries this immuneACCESS record with in-frame sequences only. Its versions omit some clonotypes, under half of them owing to an unresolved V gene in the studies checked, with the rest unexplained. V and J calls and clone size are copied from that table; D and trimming were computed from the DNA. For this sample the table gives 100,000 to 150,000 clones, of which 74% were detected only once. Approximately 3.9% of the sample lies in the top ten.

Overall study results and their limits: A further reported finding was that TCR beta sequences accurately predicted the HLA-A and HLA-B alleles for most subjects in the first cohort. In a later analysis, HLA-associated TCR beta chains showed more clonal expansion and lower generation probabilities than non-associated chains that were equally common. A later analysis found that TCR association rates varied across HLA loci, with DRB1 alleles showing the most associated TCRs and HLA-C alleles the fewest. Most TCR sequences were seen in very few donors, while some public TCRs were found in many individuals. It was suggested by the authors that the approach could potentially be generalized to other disease states and immunological phenotypes. The study listed 150 to 200 TCR beta chains as associated with cytomegalovirus. Cytomegalovirus status was reported to be diagnosed by the classifier with high specificity and sensitivity in both the original and validation cohorts. A few of the identified cytomegalovirus-associated TCR beta chains were confirmed in vitro to be specific for cytomegalovirus antigens. An earlier analysis of approximately 570 of the donors showed that most TCR beta V segments appeared in productive rearrangements either about 87% or about 30% of the time, which broadly matched IMGT annotations. Roughly uniform sequencing depth across donors was assumed in presence/absence analyses, although this assumption may not hold. Linkage disequilibrium might explain the correlated functional status among segregating V segments, but an unknown experimental factor could not be excluded. CMV serostatus was the only immune exposure information available for the cohort. This cohort had only TCR beta chains sequenced, and the lack of alpha or paired-chain data limited which features could be detected. Because counts were too low, seventeen rarely observed V segments, including chromosome 9 orphons, were excluded from the earlier analysis of 587 of the donors. An association between a missense DCLRE1C variant and V-gene and J-gene trimming of TCR beta chains was found in a later genetic analysis and replicated in an independent cohort. When HLA alleles, especially DR and DQ, strongly co-occurred, attributing TCR associations to individual alleles was difficult. In a later analysis, most CMV-associated TCR beta chains were found to appear HLA-restricted, with HLA associations seemingly driven largely by CMV exposure. Compared with the approximately 710-donor mean, donors in an Asian-associated ancestry cluster had fewer N-insertions in productive TCRs, according to a later genetic analysis. HLA typing was unavailable for some donors at each locus, so association tests used only the typed subset. The sequencing pipeline was judged likely to have produced a cluster of highly shared sequence variants as a technical artifact. According to a later analysis, parvovirus B19, influenza, CMV and Epstein-Barr virus appeared linked to several top co-occurrence clusters. A later analysis associated 15,000 or so TCR beta sequences with specific HLA alleles at a false discovery rate of 0.05.

The cohort was made up of under 800 healthy bone marrow donors. At the time of sampling, all cohort members were nominally healthy, though unrecorded immune exposures were likely present. The donor tested CMV seropositive, placing the donor among the roughly 300 seropositive members of the cohort. A peripheral blood sample was provided by each donor, and peripheral blood mononuclear cells were used for TCR beta sequencing. Genomic DNA extraction from the blood cell samples was performed with the Qiagen DNeasy Blood Extraction Kit. The TCR sequence derives from a woman between 45 and 60 years old in good health and CMV-seropositive. Sequenced sample: PBMCs.

In nucleotide form, the sequence is TGTGCCAGTAGAACGGGGACAGGGGAATATGGCTACACCTTC. Translated, it reads CASRTGTGEYGYTF. The rearrangement joined TRBV19 to TRBJ1-2; TRBD1 aligns with 10 central bases. Trimming leaves V shorter by 6 bases and J shorter by 5 bases, with the junction holding 6 bases beyond the gene matches. The CDR1 and CDR2 encoded by the germline V gene (reference sequence) are LNHDA and SQIVND. The CDR3 runs 14 residues from the cysteine to the phenylalanine. The read is trimmed to its CDR3 DNA, 42 bases read in frame from base 1. Where the CDR3 stops, the reference TRBV19 and TRBJ1-2 genes take over; the full variable domain is DGGITQSPKYLFRKEGQNVTLSCEQNLNHDAMYWYRQDPGQGLRLIYYSQIVNDFQKGDIAEGYSVSREKKESFPLTVTSAQKNPTAFYLCASRTGTGEYGYTFGSGTRLTVV.